This is a list of T cell receptor beta chains from one sample in a study of blood T cell repertoires in COVID-19. Sequencing was performed with immunoSEQ multiplex PCR; in TCRdb, only in-frame clones are kept and a portion is missing. The table lists 150,000 to 200,000 clones, roughly 82% of them singletons. Sequencing was performed on peripheral blood. These TCRs come from a woman aged 30 to 39 with acute or convalescent COVID-19. The CDR3 runs from the conserved cysteine through the conserved F or W. Fields, in order: J gene, clone size, CDR3 length, V gene, D gene, CDR3 DNA, CDR3 protein. D genes are given only for firm matches. The listing skips clone size in some rows; elsewhere it reads once, few, many or a size class.

TRBJ1-4 . 13 TRBV6-5 . TGTGCCAGCAGCCCCAGGGGTGGCGAAAAACTGTTTTTT CASSPRGGEKLFF
TRBJ1-5 . 16 TRBV7-9 TRBD1 TGTGCCAGCAGCTCCTCGGGACAGGGGGGCAATCAGCCCCAGCATTTT CASSSSGQGGNQPQHF
TRBJ1-6 . 14 TRBV28 . TGTGCCAGCTATCCATCCGGGGAGGGTTCACCCCTCCACTTT CASYPSGEGSPLHF
TRBJ1-1 . 16 TRBV5-1 TRBD1 TGCGCCAGCAGCTTGGCCGGTTATAGACAGGGCACTGAAGCTTTCTTT CASSLAGYRQGTEAFF
TRBJ2-7 . 16 TRBV25-1 . TGTGCCAGCAGTGAATATGAGCTAGCAGGAACCTACGAGCAGTACTTC CASSEYELAGTYEQYF
TRBJ1-2 . 15 TRBV5-6 TRBD1 TGTGCCAGCAGCTTTCGACAGGGCATAGACTATGGCTACACCTTC CASSFRQGIDYGYTF
TRBJ2-7 . 16 TRBV14 TRBD1 TGTGCCAGCAGCCCACCGGGACAGACTCCGCCGGGAGAGCAGTACTTC CASSPPGQTPPGEQYF
TRBJ2-1 . 12 TRBV30 TRBD1 TGTGCCCGGATGACAGGGCCCAATGAGCAGTTCTTC CARMTGPNEQFF
TRBJ2-2 few 15 TRBV7-9 TRBD2 TGTGCCAGCAGAGGACTAGCGGGAGGTGGCGGGGAGCTGTTTTTT CASRGLAGGGGELFF
TRBJ1-2 . 13 TRBV5-1 . TGCGCCAGCAGCTTGGACAGCCGCGGGGGCTACACCTTC CASSLDSRGGYTF
TRBJ2-1 . 20 TRBV19 TRBD1 TGTGCCAGTAGTATTCAGGTTAGGATAGGAACAGGGGACAGGTACAATGAGCAGTTCTTC CASSIQVRIGTGDRYNEQFF
TRBJ2-7 . 15 TRBV3-1/TRBV3-2 TRBD2 TGTGCCAGCAGCCAAGATGGGACTAGCCCGTACGAGCAGTACTTC CASSQDGTSPYEQYF
TRBJ2-1 . 18 TRBV27 TRBD1 TGTGCCAGCAGTTTAGAGTTGCCGGGACAGGGGTTGATTAGGGAGCAGTTCTTC CASSLELPGQGLIREQFF
TRBJ1-1 . 13 TRBV6-5 . TGTGCCAGCAGTTGGGGGGGGCTGACTGAAGCTTTCTTT CASSWGGLTEAFF
TRBJ1-2 . 16 TRBV3-1/TRBV3-2 TRBD1 TGTGCCAGCAGCCCGCTGGGCCCGGACAGGGGATATGGCTACACCTTC CASSPLGPDRGYGYTF
TRBJ2-7 . 12 TRBV6-2/TRBV6-3 . TGTGCCAGCAGCTATGGGACTTACGAGCAGTACTTC CASSYGTYEQYF
TRBJ2-3 . 15 TRBV5-1 TRBD2 TGCGCCAGCAGCTCAGTAAGCGGGGTCACAGATACGCAGTATTTT CASSSVSGVTDTQYF
TRBJ2-6 . 16 TRBV19 . TGTGCCAGTAGTGGACAGAGAAGCTCTGGGGCCAACGTCCTGACTTTC CASSGQRSSGANVLTF
TRBJ2-3 . 16 TRBV19 TRBD2 TGTGCCAGTAGTATAGAAAGCGGGGGGATCACAGATACGCAGTATTTT CASSIESGGITDTQYF
TRBJ2-6 . 15 TRBV5-6 . TGTGCCAGCAGTTTGGGAGGCCCTGGGGCCAACGTCCTGACTTTC CASSLGGPGANVLTF
TRBJ2-7 . 15 TRBV3-1/TRBV3-2 TRBD2 TGTGCCAGCAGCCAAGACCCAGGGAGGGAATACGAGCAGTACTTC CASSQDPGREYEQYF
TRBJ2-7 . 14 TRBV16 . TGTGCCAGCAGCCACCTAGGGGGTACCTACGAGCAGTACTTC CASSHLGGTYEQYF
TRBJ1-1 . 13 TRBV25-1 . TGTGCCAGCAGCCACCGGGTGAACACTGAAGCTTTCTTT CASSHRVNTEAFF
TRBJ2-1 once 15 TRBV5-4 TRBD2 TGTGCCAGCAGCTCCCAACTGGCTAGCGGGGGTGAGCAGTTCTTC CASSSQLASGGEQFF
TRBJ1-1 once 13 TRBV6-4 . TGTGCCAGCTCGGGGGGCCCTAACACTGAAGCTTTCTTT CASSGGPNTEAFF
TRBJ2-1 once 18 TRBV20-1 . TGCAGTGCTAGTAGAGAGGCCCTCGGGCTGGGGGCATCCAATGAGCAGTTCTTC CSASREALGLGASNEQFF
TRBJ2-1 . 11 TRBV24-1 . TGTGCCACCAGATTAGCTGGTGAGCAGTTCTTC CATRLAGEQFF
TRBJ2-5 . 16 TRBV30 . TGTGCCTGGAGTACCCCGAGAGGAGGCCGTCAAGAGACCCAGTACTTC CAWSTPRGGRQETQYF
TRBJ1-4 . 16 TRBV7-9 . TGTGCCAGCAGCCAGACCCCCCAGGGCGTTAATGAAAAACTGTTTTTT CASSQTPQGVNEKLFF
TRBJ1-2 once 15 TRBV18 . TGTGCCAGCTCACCACCCTTTTCCCCTAACTATGGCTACACCTTC CASSPPFSPNYGYTF
TRBJ1-2 . 15 TRBV7-2 TRBD1 TGTGCCAGCAGCTTAGGGTACCGGACAGGAGAAGGCTACACCTTC CASSLGYRTGEGYTF
TRBJ2-7 . 14 TRBV7-6 TRBD1 TGTGCCAGCAGCGGGACAGGGGCCTCCTACGAGCAGTACTTC CASSGTGASYEQYF
TRBJ2-1 . 14 TRBV29-1 TRBD2 TGCAGCGTTGTATTGGCGGGAGACTACAATGAGCAGTTCTTC CSVVLAGDYNEQFF
TRBJ1-5 . 13 TRBV18 . TGTGCCAGCTCACCAAACGGGTCGGGGGCCCAGCATTTT CASSPNGSGAQHF
TRBJ1-5 . 14 TRBV30 . TGTGCCTGGAGGGAGGGTGCCTCGGGACAGCCCCAGCATTTT CAWREGASGQPQHF
TRBJ2-1 . 14 TRBV4-3 . TGCGCCAGCAGCCGGCTCCTCGACTACAATGAGCAGTTCTTC CASSRLLDYNEQFF
TRBJ1-4 . 15 TRBV30 . TGTGCCTGGAGTGCTAGAGCCAAGATTAATGAAAAACTGTTTTTT CAWSARAKINEKLFF
TRBJ1-2 . 13 TRBV12-3/TRBV12-4 TRBD1 TGTGCCAGCAGCAGACAGGGATTGTATGGCTACACCTTC CASSRQGLYGYTF
TRBJ2-1 . 11 TRBV20-1 TRBD1 TGCAGTGAATTAACAGGGGCTGAGCAGTTCTTC CSELTGAEQFF
TRBJ1-6 . 16 TRBV20-1 . TGCAGTGCTAGTCAGGGTCAGGGCTCCTATAATTCACCCCTCCACTTT CSASQGQGSYNSPLHF
TRBJ1-2 . 15 TRBV7-8 . TGTGCCAGCAGCGCAAGAGGGCAGGGGTTACATGGCTACACCTTC CASSARGQGLHGYTF
TRBJ1-5 . 14 TRBV7-3 TRBD1 TGTGCCAGCAGCTTCCGGGACAGGAATCAGCCCCAGCATTTT CASSFRDRNQPQHF
TRBJ1-1 . 14 TRBV19 . TGTGCCAGTACCCTGGACAGCTTGAACACTGAAGCTTTCTTT CASTLDSLNTEAFF
TRBJ1-5 . 17 TRBV5-8 TRBD1 TGTGCCAGCAGACGCAGACGGACCTCAGGGGGGAATCAGCCCCAGCATTTT CASRRRRTSGGNQPQHF
TRBJ1-6 . 18 TRBV7-2 . TGTGCCAGCACCCACGGCCGGGCGGGGAGCTCCTATAATTCACCCCTCCACTTT CASTHGRAGSSYNSPLHF
TRBJ1-1 . 13 TRBV5-4 . TGTGCCAGCAGCCGGGAGGTATTGACTGAAGCTTTCTTT CASSREVLTEAFF
TRBJ1-2 . 13 TRBV12-3/TRBV12-4 . TGTGCCAGCAGTTTAATCCAGGGGAATGGCTACACCTTC CASSLIQGNGYTF
TRBJ2-4 . 16 TRBV7-2 . TGTGCCAGCAGCTTCGAAGCGATGCTAGCCAAAAACATTCAGTACTTC CASSFEAMLAKNIQYF
TRBJ1-1 . 14 TRBV5-1 . TGCGCCAGCAGCTTGGCTGGCGGAGGGACTGAAGCTTTCTTT CASSLAGGGTEAFF
TRBJ1-2 . 12 TRBV28 . TGTGCCAGCAGAACAGGGTCAACTGGCTACACCTTC CASRTGSTGYTF
TRBJ1-2 . 15 TRBV27 . TGTGCCAGCAGCCCACGACAGGACAGCGGCTATGGCTACACCTTC CASSPRQDSGYGYTF
TRBJ2-3 . 14 TRBV6-4 . TGTGCCAGCAGCCAAGAGGGCAGCACAGATACGCAGTATTTT CASSQEGSTDTQYF
TRBJ1-3 . 16 TRBV27 . TGTGCCAGCAGTCCCCGGTTCTACTCATCTGGAAACACCATATATTTT CASSPRFYSSGNTIYF